The 3 T cell receptor beta chains below come from one sample, sequenced in a study of blood T cell repertoires in COVID-19 (dated by TCRdb to the early 2020s). The library was obtained by the immunoSEQ multiplex PCR assay. TCRdb retrieved this table from immuneACCESS and kept in-frame rearrangements only. Not all clones are present; in checked studies, unresolved V genes account for under half, and no reason is known for the remainder. The sample table contains a few hundred thousand clones; only one count was recorded for roughly 80% of them. Clones ranked in the top ten supply approximately 5% of the sample. The sample comprised PBMCs or T cells enriched from blood (not recorded which). The receptor set was obtained from a middle-aged man who had been exposed to COVID-19.

This chain uses TRBV11-2 with TRBJ1-2; no clear D gene. This CDR3 is built from 14 residues. Germline-derived CDR1 and CDR2 are SGHAT and FQNNGV. V was clipped by 5 bases and J by 7 bases, with 17 bases between them. CDR3 DNA sequence: TGTGCCAGCAGCCCCAACTCGGTAGGAGGTGGCTACACCTTC. As protein: CASSPNSVGGGYTF.

The chain is built from TRBV5-6 and TRBJ2-1; 8 bases line up with TRBD1. The germline V gene has CDR1 SGHDT and CDR2 YYEEEE. This CDR3 region has 13 residues. V dropped 2 bases and J dropped 9; count of bases not matched to a gene: 4. In nucleotides, the CDR3 is TGTGCCAGCAGCTTCGGTACAGGGGGTGAGCAGTTCTTC. Protein: CASSFGTGGEQFF.

This clone was recorded a few times. CDR3 bases: TGTGCCAGCAGCCAGGACAGGGGGTATGAAGCTTTCTTT. It encodes CASSQDRGYEAFF. This sequence joins TRBV5-4 and TRBJ1-1, with 10 bases that match TRBD1. This CDR3 is built from 13 residues. After removal of 4 bases from V and 7 bases from J, the junction contained 4 bases not matched to a gene. CDR1 is SGHNT, CDR2 YYREEE, per germline (reference sequence).